What follows are 6 T cell receptor beta chains derived from one specimen sequenced in a study of cytotoxic CD8 clonotypes in ibrutinib-treated CLL. This table comes from immunoSEQ multiplex PCR, and its TCRdb copy is limited to in-frame clones, with some not included. The data show some 140,000 clones, 80% to 85% seen once. The sequencing used PBMCs, collected after 24 months of ibrutinib treatment. Every receptor here comes from a human donor with chronic lymphocytic leukemia.

The chain combines TRBV12-5 with TRBJ1-3; no reliable D call. Germline-derived CDR1 and CDR2 are LGHNT and FRNRAP. This CDR3 has 15 amino acids. V dropped 6 bases and J dropped 5 bases, with 17 bases sitting between them. Written as DNA, the CDR3 is TGTGCTAGTGGGGAGAGGGTGTCGTCCAGAAACACCATATATTTT. Encoded protein: CASGERVSSRNTIYF.

The rearrangement joins TRBV6-5 to TRBJ1-6, with unresolved D. The V and J ends lost 6 bases and 6 bases respectively, with 12 bases between them. The CDR3 sequence is 14 residues long. Germline CDR1 reads MNHEY; CDR2 reads SVGAGI. CDR3 nucleotide sequence: TGTGCCAGCAGCAAAATTCGGGCTAATTCACCCCTCCACTTT. It codes for CASSKIRANSPLHF.

Worth noting for this clone: This sample also contains other DNA sequences that code for the same CDR3. The V and J genes are TRBV20-1 and TRBJ2-5, with D hard to call. The germline V gene has CDR1 DFQATT and CDR2 SNEGSKA (reference sequence). The CDR3 totals 11 residues. Trimming took 2 bases from V and 5 from J, leaving 6 bases between them. Here the CDR3 reads CSARPAETQYF. The DNA for the CDR3 is TGCAGTGCTAGACCCGCGGAGACCCAGTACTTC.

The chain employs TRBV7-2 and TRBJ2-1; D is perhaps TRBD1 (6 bases). Trimming shortened V by 3 bases and J by 6 bases, and 15 bases separated the two germline ends. The CDR3 contains 15 residues. Per the germline V gene, CDR1 is SGHTA and CDR2 is FQGNSA. CDR3 protein: CASSLTTGTSNEQFF. The CDR3 bases are TGTGCCAGCAGCTTGACAACCGGGACAAGCAATGAGCAGTTCTTC.

V usage is TRBV25-1 and J usage is TRBJ1-5; TRBD1 is a possible D gene (6 bases). The germline V gene has CDR1 MGHDK and CDR2 SYGVNS. Trimming cost V 7 bases and J 5 bases, with 18 bases left between them. The CDR3 sequence is 15 residues long. The CDR3: CASKGRGGEDQPQHF. The CDR3 nucleotides are TGTGCCAGCAAGGGGCGGGGGGGCGAGGATCAGCCCCAGCATTTT.

The chain carries TRBV7-9 and TRBJ1-1; 8 bases are shared with TRBD1. CDR1 is SEHNR and CDR2 is FQNEAQ in the germline V gene (reference sequence). CDR3 length equals 15 residues. V was pared by 3 bases and J by 0 bases, with 3 bases of the junction left unmatched. The CDR3 here is CASSLGQAMNTEAFF. Written as DNA, the CDR3 is TGTGCCAGCAGCTTGGGACAGGCCATGAACACTGAAGCTTTCTTT.